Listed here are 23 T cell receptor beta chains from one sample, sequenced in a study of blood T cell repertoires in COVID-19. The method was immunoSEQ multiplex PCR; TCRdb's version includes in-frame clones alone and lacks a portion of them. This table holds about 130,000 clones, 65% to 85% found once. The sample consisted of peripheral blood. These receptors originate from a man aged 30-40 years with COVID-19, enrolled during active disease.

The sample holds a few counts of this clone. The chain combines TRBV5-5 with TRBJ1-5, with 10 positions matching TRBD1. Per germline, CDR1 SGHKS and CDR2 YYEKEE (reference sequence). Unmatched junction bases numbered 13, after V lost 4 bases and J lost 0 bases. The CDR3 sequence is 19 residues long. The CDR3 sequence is CASSVLLGQGVGSNQPQHF. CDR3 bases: TGTGCCAGCAGCGTGCTCCTAGGACAGGGGGTTGGTAGCAATCAGCCCCAGCATTTT.

CDR3 bases: TGCGCCAGCAGCCAACAGACTGAAGAGACCCAGTACTTC. Its protein product is CASSQQTEETQYF. The V call is TRBV4-1, the J call TRBJ2-5; D unresolved. CDR3 length equals 13 residues. V shed 2 bases and J shed 3 bases, with 7 bases lying between them. Germline V CDR1 and CDR2: MGHRA, YSYEKL.

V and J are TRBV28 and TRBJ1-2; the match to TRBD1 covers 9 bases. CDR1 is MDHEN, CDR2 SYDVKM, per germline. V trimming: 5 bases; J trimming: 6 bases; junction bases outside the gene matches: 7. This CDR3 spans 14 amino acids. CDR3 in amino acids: CASSPPTGGNGYTF. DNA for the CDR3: TGTGCCAGCAGTCCACCGACAGGGGGAAATGGCTACACCTTC.

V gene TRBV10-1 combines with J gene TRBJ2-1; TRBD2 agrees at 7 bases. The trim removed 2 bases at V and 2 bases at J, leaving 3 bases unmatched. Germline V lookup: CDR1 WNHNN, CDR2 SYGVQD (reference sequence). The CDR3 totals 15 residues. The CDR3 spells CASSEGRGTYNEQFF. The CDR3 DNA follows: TGCGCCAGCAGTGAGGGGAGGGGTACCTACAATGAGCAGTTCTTC.

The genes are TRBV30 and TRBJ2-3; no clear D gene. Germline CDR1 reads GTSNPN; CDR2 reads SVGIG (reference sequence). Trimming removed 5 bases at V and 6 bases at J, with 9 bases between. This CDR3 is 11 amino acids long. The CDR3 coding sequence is TGTGCCTGGCGGTGGGCGGATACGCAGTATTTT. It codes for CAWRWADTQYF.

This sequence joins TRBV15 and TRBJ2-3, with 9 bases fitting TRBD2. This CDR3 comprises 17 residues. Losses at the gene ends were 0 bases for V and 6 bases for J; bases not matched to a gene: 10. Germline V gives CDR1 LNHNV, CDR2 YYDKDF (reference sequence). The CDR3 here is CATSRDQAGGPGDTQYF. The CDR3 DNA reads TGTGCCACCAGCAGAGATCAGGCGGGGGGGCCAGGGGATACGCAGTATTTT.

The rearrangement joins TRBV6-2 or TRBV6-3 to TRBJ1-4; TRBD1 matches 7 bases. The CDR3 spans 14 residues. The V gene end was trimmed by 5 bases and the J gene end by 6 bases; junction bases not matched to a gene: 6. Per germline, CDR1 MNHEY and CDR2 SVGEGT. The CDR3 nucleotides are TGTGCCAGCAGTCCGGGGACAGACGATGAAAAACTGTTTTTT. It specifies CASSPGTDDEKLFF.

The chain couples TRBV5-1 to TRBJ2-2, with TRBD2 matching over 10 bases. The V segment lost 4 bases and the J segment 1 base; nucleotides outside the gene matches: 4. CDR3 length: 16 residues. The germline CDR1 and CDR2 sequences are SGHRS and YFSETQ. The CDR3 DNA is TGCGCCAGCAGCCAAGGACTAGCGGTGAACACCGGGGAGCTGTTTTTT. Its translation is CASSQGLAVNTGELFF.

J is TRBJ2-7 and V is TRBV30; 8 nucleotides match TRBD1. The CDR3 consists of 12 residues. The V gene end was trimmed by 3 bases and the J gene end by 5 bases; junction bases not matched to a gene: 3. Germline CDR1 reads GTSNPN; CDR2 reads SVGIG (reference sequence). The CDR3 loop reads CAWSIQGDEQYF. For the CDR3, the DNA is TGTGCCTGGAGCATACAGGGGGACGAGCAGTACTTC.

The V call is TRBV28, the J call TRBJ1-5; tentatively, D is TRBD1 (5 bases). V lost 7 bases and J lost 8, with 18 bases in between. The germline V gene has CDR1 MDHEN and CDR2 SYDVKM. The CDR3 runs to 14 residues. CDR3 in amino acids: CASISPTGSEPQHF. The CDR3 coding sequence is TGTGCCAGCATTTCCCCAACAGGTTCGGAGCCCCAGCATTTT.

The CDR3 region is CASSNGDRNTGELFF. CDR3 bases: TGCGCCAGCAGCAACGGGGACAGAAACACCGGGGAGCTGTTTTTT. This chain links TRBV5-1 with TRBJ2-2, with TRBD1 identical over 7 bases. Per germline, CDR1 SGHRS and CDR2 YFSETQ. V was clipped by 4 bases and J by 2 bases; unmatched bases: 5. CDR3 length: 15 amino acids.

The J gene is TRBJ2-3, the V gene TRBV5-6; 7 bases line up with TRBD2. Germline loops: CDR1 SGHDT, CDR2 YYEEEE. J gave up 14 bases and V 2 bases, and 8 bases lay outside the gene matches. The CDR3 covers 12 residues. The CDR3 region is CASSFGLGEGYF. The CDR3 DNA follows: TGTGCCAGCAGCTTCGGGTTGGGGGAGGGGTATTTT.

The CDR3 DNA reads TGTGCCTGGAGTGGAGGGATCTCTGGAAACACCATATATTTT. Its translation is CAWSGGISGNTIYF. The chain employs TRBV30 and TRBJ1-3, with D unclear. CDR1 and CDR2 from the germline V gene are GTSNPN and SVGIG (reference sequence). V was pared by 1 base and J by 0 bases, with 7 bases between. This CDR3 has 14 residues.

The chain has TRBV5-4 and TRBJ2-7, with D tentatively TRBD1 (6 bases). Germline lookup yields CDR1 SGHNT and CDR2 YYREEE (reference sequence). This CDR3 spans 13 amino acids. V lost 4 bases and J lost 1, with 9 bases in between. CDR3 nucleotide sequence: TGTGCCAGCAGCCGGGACACTTCCTACGAGCAGTACTTC. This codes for CASSRDTSYEQYF.

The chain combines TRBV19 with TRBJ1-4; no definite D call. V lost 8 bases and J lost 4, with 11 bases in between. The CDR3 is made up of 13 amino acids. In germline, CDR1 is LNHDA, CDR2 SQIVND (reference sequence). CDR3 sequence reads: CASEMGSNEKLFF. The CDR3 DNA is TGTGCCAGTGAAATGGGGAGTAATGAAAAACTGTTTTTT.

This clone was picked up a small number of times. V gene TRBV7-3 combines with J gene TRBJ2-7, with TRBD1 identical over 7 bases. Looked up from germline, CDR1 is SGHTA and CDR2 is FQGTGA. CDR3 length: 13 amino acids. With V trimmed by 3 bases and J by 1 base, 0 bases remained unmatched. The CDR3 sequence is CASSLDRSYEQYF. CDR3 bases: TGTGCCAGCAGCTTGGACAGGTCCTACGAGCAGTACTTC.

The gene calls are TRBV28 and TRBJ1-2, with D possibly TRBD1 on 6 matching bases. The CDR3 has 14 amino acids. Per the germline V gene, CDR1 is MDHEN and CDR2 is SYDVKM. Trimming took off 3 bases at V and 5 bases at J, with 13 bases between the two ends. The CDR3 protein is CASSLGGPDYGYTF. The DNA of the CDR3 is TGTGCCAGCAGTTTGGGGGGGCCTGATTATGGCTACACCTTC.

The CDR3 nucleotides are TGTGCCAGCAGCGTAGGTCCAGGGGGCTTGGTTGAAAAACTGTTTTTT. This sequence encodes CASSVGPGGLVEKLFF. The genes are TRBV9 and TRBJ1-4; 8 bases align to TRBD1. After removal of 0 bases from V and 7 bases from J, the junction contained 8 bases not matched to a gene. Germline CDR1 reads SGDLS; CDR2 reads YYNGEE. The CDR3 extends over 16 amino acids.

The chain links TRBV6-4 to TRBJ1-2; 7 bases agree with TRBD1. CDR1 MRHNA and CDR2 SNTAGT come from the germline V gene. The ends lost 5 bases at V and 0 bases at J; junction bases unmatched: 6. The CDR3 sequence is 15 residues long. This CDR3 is CASSFQGDSNYGYTF. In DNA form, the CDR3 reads TGTGCCAGCAGTTTTCAGGGGGATTCTAACTATGGCTACACCTTC.

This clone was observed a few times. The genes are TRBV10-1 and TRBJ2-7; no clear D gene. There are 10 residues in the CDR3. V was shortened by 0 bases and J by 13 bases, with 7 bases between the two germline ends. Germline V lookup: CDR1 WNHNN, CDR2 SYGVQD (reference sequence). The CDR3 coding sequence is TGCGCCAGCAGTGAGTCGACGACTTACTTC. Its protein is CASSESTTYF.

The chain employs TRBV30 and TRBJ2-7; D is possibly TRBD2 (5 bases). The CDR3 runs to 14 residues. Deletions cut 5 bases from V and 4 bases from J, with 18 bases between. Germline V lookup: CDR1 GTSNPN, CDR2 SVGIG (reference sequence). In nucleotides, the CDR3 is TGTGCCTGGGCAAGAACAGAGGGAAGATACGAGCAGTACTTC. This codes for CAWARTEGRYEQYF.

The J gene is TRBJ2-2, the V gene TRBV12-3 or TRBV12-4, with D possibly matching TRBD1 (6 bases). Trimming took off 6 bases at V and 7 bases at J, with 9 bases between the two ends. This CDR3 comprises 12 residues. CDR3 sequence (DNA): TGTGCCAGCAGCCGACAGGTCGGGGAGCTGTTTTTT. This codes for CASSRQVGELFF.

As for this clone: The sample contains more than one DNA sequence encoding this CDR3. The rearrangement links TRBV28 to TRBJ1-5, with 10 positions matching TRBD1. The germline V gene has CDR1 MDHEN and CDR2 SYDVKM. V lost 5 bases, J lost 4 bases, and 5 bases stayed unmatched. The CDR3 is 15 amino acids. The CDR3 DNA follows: TGTGCCAGCAGTCCCGGACAGGGGGTGAATCAGCCCCAGCATTTT. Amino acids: CASSPGQGVNQPQHF.